Given below is one T cell receptor beta chain in context. The data were obtained in a study of OX40 agonist ivuxolimab in advanced cancers. Study in general: The patients got ivuxolimab, which is an agonistic anti-OX40 (CD134) antibody.

Libraries were prepared by immunoSEQ multiplex PCR; TCRdb keeps only in-frame clonotypes and omits some of them. The sample contains some 98,000 clones, 91% of which appear only once. The CDR3 extends over 14 amino acids. Trimming stripped 4 bases from V and 3 bases from J, with 10 bases between. Germline V lookup: CDR1 MNHEY, CDR2 SVGAGI. Sequenced here: CD4+ or CD8+ T cells sorted from blood, sampled in a trial of the OX40 agonist ivuxolimab. The TCR sequence derives from an adult with an advanced solid tumor such as melanoma, head and neck, liver or kidney cancer. This chain connects TRBV6-5 to TRBJ2-1; D remains unclear. The CDR3 region has the DNA TGTGCCAGCAGTTCCACCCTTCACTACAATGAGCAGTTCTTC. Residues: CASSSTLHYNEQFF.